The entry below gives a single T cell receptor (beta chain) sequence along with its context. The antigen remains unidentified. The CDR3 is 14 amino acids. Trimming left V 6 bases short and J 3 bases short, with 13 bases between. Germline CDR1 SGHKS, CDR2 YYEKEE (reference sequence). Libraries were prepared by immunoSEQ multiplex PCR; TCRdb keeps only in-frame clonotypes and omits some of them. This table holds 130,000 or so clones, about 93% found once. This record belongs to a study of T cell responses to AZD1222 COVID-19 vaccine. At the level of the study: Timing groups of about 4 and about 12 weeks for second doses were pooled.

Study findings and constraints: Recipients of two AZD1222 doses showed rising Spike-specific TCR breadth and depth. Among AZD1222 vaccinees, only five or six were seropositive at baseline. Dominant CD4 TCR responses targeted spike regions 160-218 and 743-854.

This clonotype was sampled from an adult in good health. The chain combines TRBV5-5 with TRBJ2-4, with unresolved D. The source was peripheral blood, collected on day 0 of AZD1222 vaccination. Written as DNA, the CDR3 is TGTGCCAGCACCCGTTGGGTGAACAAAAACATTCAGTACTTC. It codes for CASTRWVNKNIQYF. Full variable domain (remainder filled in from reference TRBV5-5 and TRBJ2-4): DAGVTQSPTHLIKTRGQQVTLRCSPISGHKSVSWYQQVLGQGPQFIFQYYEKEERGRGNFPDRFSARQFPNYSSELNVNALLLGDSALYLCASTRWVNKNIQYFGAGTRLSVL.